This is a list of T cell receptor beta chains from one sample in a study of blood T cell repertoires in COVID-19. Sequenced by immunoSEQ multiplex PCR; TCRdb stores in-frame clones only, minus some. There are some 200,000 clones in the sample; over 75% occur only once, and about 5% lies in the top ten. The sequenced sample was peripheral blood. The receptors here all came from a middle-aged woman with acute or convalescent COVID-19. CDR3s include the opening cysteine and the closing phenylalanine or tryptophan. The D gene is left open where the match is weak. Where a row states a size, it is once, few, many or the class of an expanded clone; other rows omit it.

abundance: .; j_gene: TRBJ2-2; d_gene: .; v_gene: TRBV6-6; CDR3nt: TGTGCCAGCAGACGAACGACCGGGACGAACACCGGGGAGCTGTTTTTT; CDR3aa: CASRRTTGTNTGELFF
abundance: .; j_gene: TRBJ2-5; d_gene: TRBD2; v_gene: TRBV25-1; CDR3nt: TGTGCCAGCAGGACTAGCGGGGGGGCACGGACGGAGACCCAGTACTTC; CDR3aa: CASRTSGGARTETQYF
abundance: .; j_gene: TRBJ1-5; d_gene: .; v_gene: TRBV24-1; CDR3nt: TGTGCCACCAGTGGAGACTACAATCAGCCCCAGCATTTT; CDR3aa: CATSGDYNQPQHF
abundance: .; j_gene: TRBJ1-1; d_gene: .; v_gene: TRBV5-1; CDR3nt: TGCGCCAGCAGCCCGGAGGTTAACACTGAAGCTTTCTTT; CDR3aa: CASSPEVNTEAFF
abundance: .; j_gene: TRBJ1-2; d_gene: .; v_gene: TRBV30; CDR3nt: TGTGCCTGGAGGCTACAGGGCCAAGGTGGCTACACCTTC; CDR3aa: CAWRLQGQGGYTF
abundance: .; j_gene: TRBJ1-2; d_gene: TRBD1; v_gene: TRBV19; CDR3nt: TGTGCCAGTAACAAACAGGGGACCAACTATGGCTACACCTTC; CDR3aa: CASNKQGTNYGYTF
abundance: .; j_gene: TRBJ1-5; d_gene: .; v_gene: TRBV3-1/TRBV3-2; CDR3nt: TGTGCCAGCAGCTTACAGGGTGTACCCAATCAGCCCCAGCATTTT; CDR3aa: CASSLQGVPNQPQHF
abundance: few; j_gene: TRBJ1-1; d_gene: TRBD1; v_gene: TRBV19; CDR3nt: TGTGCCAGTAGTTTCACGACAGGGGTCGGTGAAGCTTTCTTT; CDR3aa: CASSFTTGVGEAFF
abundance: .; j_gene: TRBJ1-6; d_gene: TRBD1; v_gene: TRBV28; CDR3nt: TGTGCCAGCAGGGGACAGGGTGGTTCACCCCTCCACTTT; CDR3aa: CASRGQGGSPLHF
abundance: .; j_gene: TRBJ1-1; d_gene: .; v_gene: TRBV4-1; CDR3nt: TGCGCCAGCAGCCAACGACACCAGGGAAGCACTGAAGCTTTCTTT; CDR3aa: CASSQRHQGSTEAFF
abundance: .; j_gene: TRBJ1-1; d_gene: TRBD1; v_gene: TRBV11-3; CDR3nt: TGTGCCAGCAGCCGCGGGACAGACACTGAAGCTTTCTTT; CDR3aa: CASSRGTDTEAFF
abundance: .; j_gene: TRBJ2-1; d_gene: .; v_gene: TRBV2; CDR3nt: TGTGCCAGCATGGACGGGGGGCTATTGAGCTCCTACAATGAGCAGTTCTTC; CDR3aa: CASMDGGLLSSYNEQFF
abundance: .; j_gene: TRBJ1-1; d_gene: .; v_gene: TRBV5-1; CDR3nt: TGCGCCAGCAGCCCTTCGACAGTCTTCACCACTGAAGCTTTCTTT; CDR3aa: CASSPSTVFTTEAFF
abundance: .; j_gene: TRBJ1-3; d_gene: .; v_gene: TRBV28; CDR3nt: TGTGCCAGCAGTTTAGGGGCTGTCACCTTCTCTGGAAACACCATATATTTT; CDR3aa: CASSLGAVTFSGNTIYF
abundance: .; j_gene: TRBJ1-2; d_gene: TRBD1; v_gene: TRBV4-2; CDR3nt: TGTGCCAGCAGCCACGACAGGGGGCAAATGTATGGCTACACCTTC; CDR3aa: CASSHDRGQMYGYTF
abundance: .; j_gene: TRBJ1-1; d_gene: TRBD1; v_gene: TRBV13; CDR3nt: TGTGCCAGCAGCTTGGGACAGGGGTACGAGGGGACTGAAGCTTTCTTT; CDR3aa: CASSLGQGYEGTEAFF
abundance: .; j_gene: TRBJ1-1; d_gene: .; v_gene: TRBV5-6; CDR3nt: TGTGCCAGCAGCTTGGCAGAGGGTTGGCGAGCTGAAGCTTTCTTT; CDR3aa: CASSLAEGWRAEAFF
abundance: few; j_gene: TRBJ1-5; d_gene: .; v_gene: TRBV6-5; CDR3nt: TGTGCCAGCTCTGACGGCGGGGCTAGCAATCAGCCCCAGCATTTT; CDR3aa: CASSDGGASNQPQHF
abundance: .; j_gene: TRBJ2-1; d_gene: .; v_gene: TRBV11-2; CDR3nt: TGTGCCAGCAGCTCTAGGGGGGGACTAACCTACAATGAGCAGTTCTTC; CDR3aa: CASSSRGGLTYNEQFF
abundance: .; j_gene: TRBJ2-2; d_gene: TRBD1; v_gene: TRBV27; CDR3nt: TGTGCCAGCAGCCGCGGGACAGGGAACACCGGGGAGCTGTTTTTT; CDR3aa: CASSRGTGNTGELFF
abundance: .; j_gene: TRBJ1-5; d_gene: TRBD1; v_gene: TRBV5-5; CDR3nt: TGTGCCAGCAGTTCGCAGGGGGGCGGCAATCAGCCCCAGCATTTT; CDR3aa: CASSSQGGGNQPQHF
abundance: once; j_gene: TRBJ1-3; d_gene: .; v_gene: TRBV5-4; CDR3nt: TGTGCCAGCAGCACCTTTAGCGAAGGAAACACCATATATTTT; CDR3aa: CASSTFSEGNTIYF
abundance: .; j_gene: TRBJ2-5; d_gene: TRBD2; v_gene: TRBV19; CDR3nt: TGTGCCAGTAGCCACAGACTAGCGGGGGGGTCAGAGACCCAGTACTTC; CDR3aa: CASSHRLAGGSETQYF
abundance: .; j_gene: TRBJ1-1; d_gene: .; v_gene: TRBV19; CDR3nt: TGTGCCAGTAATAGTCACCCGAACACTGAAGCTTTCTTT; CDR3aa: CASNSHPNTEAFF
abundance: .; j_gene: TRBJ2-3; d_gene: TRBD2; v_gene: TRBV2; CDR3nt: TGTGCCAGCAAATCGACTAGCGGGGGGGCGGCCGCTGGGCAGTATTTT; CDR3aa: CASKSTSGGAAAGQYF
abundance: once; j_gene: TRBJ2-5; d_gene: .; v_gene: TRBV6-6; CDR3nt: TGTGCCAGCGGCATCAAGCAAGAGACCCAGTACTTC; CDR3aa: CASGIKQETQYF
abundance: once; j_gene: TRBJ1-2; d_gene: TRBD1; v_gene: TRBV11-3; CDR3nt: TGTGCCAGCAGCTTAAGGATGTGGCGGACAGGTAACTATGGCTACACCTTC; CDR3aa: CASSLRMWRTGNYGYTF
abundance: .; j_gene: TRBJ1-5; d_gene: .; v_gene: TRBV30; CDR3nt: TGTGCCTGGGGAAGACAGGACTTTCAGCCCCAGCATTTT; CDR3aa: CAWGRQDFQPQHF
abundance: .; j_gene: TRBJ1-2; d_gene: .; v_gene: TRBV5-4; CDR3nt: TGTGCCAGCAGCGGGCTGGGCGGAGGTGGAGGCTACACCTTC; CDR3aa: CASSGLGGGGGYTF
abundance: .; j_gene: TRBJ2-1; d_gene: TRBD1; v_gene: TRBV12-3/TRBV12-4; CDR3nt: TGTGCCAGCAGTTGGACAGGGGTTGAGCAGTTCTTC; CDR3aa: CASSWTGVEQFF
abundance: .; j_gene: TRBJ2-1; d_gene: TRBD2; v_gene: TRBV30; CDR3nt: TGTGCCTGGAGTCCCAGCGGGGGCGTATTCAATGGGCAGTTCTTC; CDR3aa: CAWSPSGGVFNGQFF
abundance: once; j_gene: TRBJ2-1; d_gene: .; v_gene: TRBV6-5; CDR3nt: TGTGCCAGCAGTCCGTCCGGGGGAAATGAGCAGTTCTTC; CDR3aa: CASSPSGGNEQFF
abundance: .; j_gene: TRBJ2-1; d_gene: TRBD2; v_gene: TRBV5-1; CDR3nt: TGCGCCAGCAAGCTTTTAGCGGGGGGCAACAATGAGCAGTTCTTC; CDR3aa: CASKLLAGGNNEQFF
abundance: .; j_gene: TRBJ1-2; d_gene: .; v_gene: TRBV19; CDR3nt: TGTGCCTGCTCCGCCCCAGGAGGCTACACCTTC; CDR3aa: CACSAPGGYTF
abundance: .; j_gene: TRBJ2-1; d_gene: TRBD1; v_gene: TRBV11-1; CDR3nt: TGTGCCAGCAGCACAACGGGACAGGGGATGCATGAGCAGTTCTTC; CDR3aa: CASSTTGQGMHEQFF
abundance: .; j_gene: TRBJ2-1; d_gene: TRBD1; v_gene: TRBV6-4; CDR3nt: TGTGCCAGCAGTGACCTGGGACAGGTCACCTCTGAGCAGTTCTTC; CDR3aa: CASSDLGQVTSEQFF
abundance: few; j_gene: TRBJ1-4; d_gene: TRBD1; v_gene: TRBV30; CDR3nt: TGTGCCTGGAGTTTAGACAGGGGGCAGGGAGGACTGTTTTTT; CDR3aa: CAWSLDRGQGGLFF
abundance: once; j_gene: TRBJ1-2; d_gene: .; v_gene: TRBV12-3/TRBV12-4; CDR3nt: TGTGCGGTACGGAGGTCAAACTATGGCTACACCTTC; CDR3aa: CAVRRSNYGYTF
abundance: .; j_gene: TRBJ2-1; d_gene: TRBD2; v_gene: TRBV30; CDR3nt: TGTGCCTGGAGTCCAAATCAGGGACTAGCGGTTTACAATGAGCAGTTCTTC; CDR3aa: CAWSPNQGLAVYNEQFF
abundance: once; j_gene: TRBJ2-2; d_gene: .; v_gene: TRBV9; CDR3nt: TGTGCCAGCAGCCTCCGGGAAGGGGGGGAGCTGTTTTTT; CDR3aa: CASSLREGGELFF
abundance: .; j_gene: TRBJ2-3; d_gene: .; v_gene: TRBV9; CDR3nt: TGTGCCAGCGGGAGTTCACTTTCCACAGATACGCAGTATTTT; CDR3aa: CASGSSLSTDTQYF
abundance: once; j_gene: TRBJ1-2; d_gene: .; v_gene: TRBV4-1; CDR3nt: TGCGCCAGCAGCCAACCGTATAACAGGGAAAAGAACTATGGCTACACCTTC; CDR3aa: CASSQPYNREKNYGYTF
abundance: .; j_gene: TRBJ2-3; d_gene: .; v_gene: TRBV11-2; CDR3nt: TGTGCCAGCAGCTTCTTAGCGGAGGGAAGCACAGATACGCAGTATTTT; CDR3aa: CASSFLAEGSTDTQYF
abundance: few; j_gene: TRBJ2-5; d_gene: .; v_gene: TRBV7-2; CDR3nt: TGTGCCAGCAGCTTAAGGGGGGGGGTAGAGACCCAGTACTTC; CDR3aa: CASSLRGGVETQYF
abundance: .; j_gene: TRBJ1-2; d_gene: TRBD1; v_gene: TRBV5-1; CDR3nt: TGCGCCAGCAGCTCCCATGCGGGGACAGATTTGGATGGCTACACCTTC; CDR3aa: CASSSHAGTDLDGYTF
abundance: .; j_gene: TRBJ2-5; d_gene: .; v_gene: TRBV24-1; CDR3nt: TGTGCCACCAGTGACCCGGCGACAGGTCCGACCCAAGAGACCCAGTACTTC; CDR3aa: CATSDPATGPTQETQYF
abundance: .; j_gene: TRBJ1-6; d_gene: .; v_gene: TRBV12-3/TRBV12-4; CDR3nt: TGTGCCAGCAGTTCCCGCAGAGGACCCCTCCACTTT; CDR3aa: CASSSRRGPLHF
abundance: once; j_gene: TRBJ1-1; d_gene: .; v_gene: TRBV7-6; CDR3nt: TGTGCCAGCAGCTTAGGGGATGGGGGCTACACTGAAGCTTTCTTT; CDR3aa: CASSLGDGGYTEAFF
abundance: once; j_gene: TRBJ1-4; d_gene: .; v_gene: TRBV10-1; CDR3nt: TGCGCCAGCTCCGACACCGGGGGGATTACTGAAAAACTGTTTTTT; CDR3aa: CASSDTGGITEKLFF
abundance: .; j_gene: TRBJ1-2; d_gene: .; v_gene: TRBV4-1; CDR3nt: TGCGCCAGCAGCCAAGAGTGGACGGGAGGCTATGGCTACACCTTC; CDR3aa: CASSQEWTGGYGYTF
abundance: .; j_gene: TRBJ1-1; d_gene: .; v_gene: TRBV9; CDR3nt: TGTGCCAGCAGCCTTGTTCAGGTGAACACTGAAGCTTTCTTT; CDR3aa: CASSLVQVNTEAFF
abundance: .; j_gene: TRBJ1-2; d_gene: .; v_gene: TRBV4-1; CDR3nt: TGCGCCAGCAGCCAAGACAGGGGATCTGGCTACACCTTC; CDR3aa: CASSQDRGSGYTF
abundance: .; j_gene: TRBJ1-6; d_gene: .; v_gene: TRBV7-2; CDR3nt: TGTGCCAGCAGCTTAACAGGGTATTCACCCCTCCACTTT; CDR3aa: CASSLTGYSPLHF